This T cell receptor (beta chain) was retrieved from a study of a mutant IDH1 vaccine in newly diagnosed glioma. J gave up 1 base and V 6 bases, and 6 bases lay outside the gene matches. Germline V CDR1 and CDR2: MNHEY, SVGAGI. This CDR3 comprises 14 residues. As to time point: week 35, safety follow-up. A single vaccine dose contained 300 ug of mutant IDH1 20-mer peptide, and topical imiquimod was used with it. The assay was immunoSEQ multiplex PCR, and TCRdb's table has in-frame clones only and misses some. The repertoire holds approximately 60,000 clones, with 74% as singletons. With respect to this clone: The target antigen is unknown.

The chain links TRBV6-5 to TRBJ2-7, with TRBD1 matching over 7 bases. Material: PBMCs, obtained from a glioma patient whose treatment included an IDH1 peptide vaccine. This TCR was sampled from a man between 45 and 60 years old with glioma. CDR3 residues: CASSPWTGSYEQYF. CDR3 DNA: TGTGCCAGCAGCCCGTGGACAGGATCCTACGAGCAGTACTTC.